This T cell receptor (beta chain) came from a study of CD8 T cells in ankylosing spondylitis. Study results and limitations: According to the report, clones linked to the disease were significantly enriched in matched synovial fluid samples taken from ankylosing spondylitis patients. In reactive arthritis synovial fluid and blood, some motif variants had been reported before. The study identified a TCR beta motif of fewer than 10 highly homologous variants that appeared characteristic of ankylosing spondylitis blood. Disease-linked clones bore a CD8+ phenotype and were relatively rare in peripheral blood.

TCRdb fed the 5' RACE reads into MiXCR, producing one record per CDR3 protein. This table has 700,000 to 1,000,000 distinct CDR3 sequences, about 11% appearing once. The germline gives CDR1 LNHNV, CDR2 YYDKDF (reference sequence). The CDR3 length is 18 residues. Trimming cost V 3 bases and J 9 bases; bases outside gene matches: 15. Regarding this clonotype: The antigen remains unidentified.

The TCR sequence derives from a male donor with ankylosing spondylitis. V and J are TRBV15 and TRBJ1-6, with 9 bases identical to TRBD1. Specimen: blood, either unsorted or a sorted T cell fraction (not recorded which). The CDR3 is CATSSTLLTGTGSSPLHF. CDR3 nucleotides: TGTGCCACCAGCAGCACCTTACTTACCGGGACAGGGAGTTCACCCCTCCACTTT.